Included here is one T cell receptor (beta chain) sequence, with context. The antigen this receptor binds is unknown. No per-base quality is available; no much larger clone lies one base away. This sample is drawn from a study of T cells of healthy individuals (dated by TCRdb to 2016 to 2018). CDR1 SGHAT and CDR2 FQNNGV were looked up in the germline V gene. Compared with germline, V lacks 7 bases and J lacks 1 base; bases without a gene match: 4. Including cysteine and phenylalanine, the CDR3 has 14 amino acids. Only the CDR3 DNA stays, 42 bases, in frame from base 1. Preparation of the library involved 5' RACE. The listed sequencing device is Illumina MiSeq. TCRdb reprocessed the public reads (quality trimming at Q25 with fastp, clone calling with MiXCR) and kept in-frame beta chains. Duplicate CDR3 protein sequences are folded into a single record with the most common DNA and genes. Present in this sample are about 60,000 distinct CDR3 sequences, about 17% of which were seen just once. The biggest ten clones account for less than 6% of the sample.

The V gene is TRBV11-2 and the J gene is TRBJ2-7; 10 central bases correspond to TRBD2. The source of this sequence is a human donor in good health. The sequenced DNA is TGTGCCAGCACTATAGCGGGAGGTTCCTACGAGCAGTACTTC. This sequence encodes CASTIAGGSYEQYF.